Listed below are T cell receptor beta chains from one sample, sequenced in a study of T cell changes during pregnancy in multiple sclerosis. Profiled with immunoSEQ multiplex PCR; TCRdb holds only in-frame clones, not every one. Of around 63,000 clones listed, about nine tenths are singletons. The specimen was peripheral blood, collected in the third trimester of pregnancy. The receptors come from a female donor in good health, enrolled as a control in a pregnancy study. The CDR3 runs from the conserved cysteine through the conserved F or W. The order of the fields is D gene, V gene, clone size, J gene, CDR3 DNA, CDR3 protein. A D gene is named only where the DNA matches it firmly. Not every row has a clone size; where given, it reads once, few, many or a size class.

d_call: -
v_call: TRBV30
clone_size: -
j_call: TRBJ1-6
cdr3_nt: TGTGCCTGGAAGGGGACTCGGACCCTCCACTTT
cdr3_aa: CAWKGTRTLHF

d_call: TRBD2
v_call: TRBV27
clone_size: -
j_call: TRBJ2-5
cdr3_nt: TGTGCCAGCAGCCCCGGTAGCGGGAGAGTAGAGACCCAGTACTTC
cdr3_aa: CASSPGSGRVETQYF

d_call: TRBD1
v_call: TRBV5-1
clone_size: -
j_call: TRBJ2-7
cdr3_nt: TGCGCCAGCAGCCCAGGAACAGGGGCGATCTCCTACGAGCAGTACTTC
cdr3_aa: CASSPGTGAISYEQYF

d_call: -
v_call: TRBV7-9
clone_size: -
j_call: TRBJ1-1
cdr3_nt: TGTGCCAGCAGCCCCTGGGAGGATCGGAACACTGAAGCTTTCTTT
cdr3_aa: CASSPWEDRNTEAFF

d_call: TRBD2
v_call: TRBV2
clone_size: -
j_call: TRBJ2-5
cdr3_nt: TGTGCCGGGGATAGCGGGAAGGGAGTCCAAGAGACCCAGTACTTC
cdr3_aa: CAGDSGKGVQETQYF

d_call: TRBD2
v_call: TRBV5-1
clone_size: -
j_call: TRBJ2-7
cdr3_nt: TGCGCCAGCAGCTTGGTAGGATCGGGAGGCTACGAGCAGTACTTC
cdr3_aa: CASSLVGSGGYEQYF

d_call: -
v_call: TRBV10-3
clone_size: -
j_call: TRBJ2-7
cdr3_nt: TGTGCCATCAGTGAACAGGGTGGCGAGCAGTACTTC
cdr3_aa: CAISEQGGEQYF

d_call: TRBD1
v_call: TRBV5-1
clone_size: -
j_call: TRBJ2-3
cdr3_nt: TGCGCCAGCAGCTTAAACCAGGGGGACACAGATACGCAGTATTTT
cdr3_aa: CASSLNQGDTDTQYF

d_call: -
v_call: TRBV7-9
clone_size: -
j_call: TRBJ2-1
cdr3_nt: TGTGCCAGCAGCTACATAGCGGAGTCCAATGAGCAGTTCTTC
cdr3_aa: CASSYIAESNEQFF

d_call: TRBD1
v_call: TRBV29-1
clone_size: -
j_call: TRBJ1-1
cdr3_nt: TGCAGCGCTTGGACAGGGAGTTCAGCTTTCTTT
cdr3_aa: CSAWTGSSAFF

d_call: TRBD1
v_call: TRBV14
clone_size: once
j_call: TRBJ2-7
cdr3_nt: TGTGCCAGCAGGCGGGACAGGGGAGATTACGAGCAGTACTTC
cdr3_aa: CASRRDRGDYEQYF

d_call: -
v_call: TRBV6-1
clone_size: -
j_call: TRBJ2-3
cdr3_nt: TGTGCCAGCAGTGAGCGGCCACCTAGCACAGATACGCAGTATTTT
cdr3_aa: CASSERPPSTDTQYF

d_call: TRBD1
v_call: TRBV13
clone_size: -
j_call: TRBJ2-5
cdr3_nt: TGTGCCAGCAGCTTATTCGACAGGGCGAGACCCCGGGAGACCCAGTACTTC
cdr3_aa: CASSLFDRARPRETQYF

d_call: TRBD2
v_call: TRBV4-2
clone_size: -
j_call: TRBJ2-5
cdr3_nt: TGTGCCAGCAGCCAAGCAAAGGCTAGCGGGGGGGCGACGGAGACCCAGTACTTC
cdr3_aa: CASSQAKASGGATETQYF

d_call: -
v_call: TRBV14
clone_size: few
j_call: TRBJ1-1
cdr3_nt: TGTGCCAGCAGCCTTCACGCCGGGACACGTAGATCGTGGGACACTGAAGCTTTCTTT
cdr3_aa: CASSLHAGTRRSWDTEAFF

d_call: TRBD1
v_call: TRBV7-3
clone_size: -
j_call: TRBJ2-5
cdr3_nt: TGTGCCAGCAGCGAGCAGGGGGCGGAGACCCAGTACTTC
cdr3_aa: CASSEQGAETQYF

d_call: -
v_call: TRBV18
clone_size: once
j_call: TRBJ1-5
cdr3_nt: TGTGCCAGCTCAGATGTACCTACAGGGATAATAAGCAATCAGCCCCAGCATTTT
cdr3_aa: CASSDVPTGIISNQPQHF

d_call: TRBD1
v_call: TRBV5-5
clone_size: -
j_call: TRBJ2-6
cdr3_nt: TGTGCCAGCAGGACAGGGGGCGCTGGGGCCAACGTCCTGACTTTC
cdr3_aa: CASRTGGAGANVLTF

d_call: -
v_call: TRBV30
clone_size: -
j_call: TRBJ1-2
cdr3_nt: TGTGCCTGGAGTACGGGGGGCGGTGGCTACACCTTC
cdr3_aa: CAWSTGGGGYTF

d_call: -
v_call: TRBV5-8
clone_size: -
j_call: TRBJ1-2
cdr3_nt: TGTGCCAGCAGCTTGGAAGCGGGTTTCTATGGCTACACCTTC
cdr3_aa: CASSLEAGFYGYTF

d_call: TRBD1
v_call: TRBV6-6
clone_size: -
j_call: TRBJ2-7
cdr3_nt: TGTGCCAGCAGACGCGGACAGGGCTCCTACGAGCAGTACTTC
cdr3_aa: CASRRGQGSYEQYF

d_call: -
v_call: TRBV6-4
clone_size: -
j_call: TRBJ2-1
cdr3_nt: TGTGCCAGCGCCTCGGGAGACGACAATGAGCAGTTCTTC
cdr3_aa: CASASGDDNEQFF

d_call: TRBD1
v_call: TRBV4-1
clone_size: -
j_call: TRBJ2-3
cdr3_nt: TGCGCCAGCAGCCAACTGTCGACAGGGCTAGGAACAGATACGCAGTATTTT
cdr3_aa: CASSQLSTGLGTDTQYF

d_call: -
v_call: TRBV4-1
clone_size: once
j_call: TRBJ2-2
cdr3_nt: TGCGCCAGCAGCCAAGATAGAGGGCGGGTATCCGGGGAGCTGTTTTTT
cdr3_aa: CASSQDRGRVSGELFF

d_call: -
v_call: TRBV15
clone_size: -
j_call: TRBJ1-5
cdr3_nt: TGTGCCACCAGCCAGAACAGGGAACAGCCCCAGCATTTT
cdr3_aa: CATSQNREQPQHF

d_call: -
v_call: TRBV5-4
clone_size: -
j_call: TRBJ1-2
cdr3_nt: TGTGCCAGCAGCCAAGTAGGCAGGGCGGATGGCTACACCTTC
cdr3_aa: CASSQVGRADGYTF

d_call: TRBD1
v_call: TRBV10-3
clone_size: -
j_call: TRBJ2-7
cdr3_nt: TGTGCCATCAGGGGGGGACAGGCTAGTTACGAGCAGTACTTC
cdr3_aa: CAIRGGQASYEQYF

d_call: -
v_call: TRBV6-1
clone_size: -
j_call: TRBJ2-7
cdr3_nt: TGTGCCAGCAGTGGGGGGCACAAGCAGTACTTC
cdr3_aa: CASSGGHKQYF

d_call: TRBD1
v_call: TRBV6-5
clone_size: -
j_call: TRBJ2-2
cdr3_nt: TGTGCCAGCAGTTACGACAGGGGCGGGGAGCTGTTTTTT
cdr3_aa: CASSYDRGGELFF

d_call: TRBD1
v_call: TRBV11-2
clone_size: -
j_call: TRBJ2-2
cdr3_nt: TGTGCCAGCAGCGTTGACAGGGGGCGAGGGGAGCTGTTTTTT
cdr3_aa: CASSVDRGRGELFF

d_call: TRBD2
v_call: TRBV9
clone_size: -
j_call: TRBJ2-5
cdr3_nt: TGTGCCAGCAGCGTAGGGACTAGCGGGGGCCCTACGGGGACCCAGTACTTC
cdr3_aa: CASSVGTSGGPTGTQYF

d_call: -
v_call: TRBV21-1
clone_size: once
j_call: TRBJ2-7
cdr3_nt: TGTGCCAGCAGCAACGGCGGTCCGGGTCCGGGGTTC
cdr3_aa: CASSNGGPGPGF

d_call: -
v_call: TRBV15
clone_size: -
j_call: TRBJ2-5
cdr3_nt: TGTGCCACCAGCAGGGACAGAAACCAAGAGACCCAGTACTTC
cdr3_aa: CATSRDRNQETQYF

d_call: -
v_call: TRBV10-3
clone_size: -
j_call: TRBJ1-1
cdr3_nt: TGTGCCATCAGTGACCCGGAGCGGTTTGGCACTGAAGCTTTCTTT
cdr3_aa: CAISDPERFGTEAFF

d_call: TRBD1
v_call: TRBV28
clone_size: -
j_call: TRBJ2-3
cdr3_nt: TGTGCCAGCACCCTCGAACAGGGGTCCGGCACAGATACGCAGTATTTT
cdr3_aa: CASTLEQGSGTDTQYF

d_call: -
v_call: TRBV9
clone_size: -
j_call: TRBJ2-1
cdr3_nt: TGTGCCAGCAGCTCCGGGGGAGGGGGCTACAATGAGCAGTTCTTC
cdr3_aa: CASSSGGGGYNEQFF

d_call: -
v_call: TRBV9
clone_size: -
j_call: TRBJ2-1
cdr3_nt: TGTGCCAGCAGCGCAAGTGGGGGGACAGTTTTCCATGAGCAGTTCTTC
cdr3_aa: CASSASGGTVFHEQFF

d_call: TRBD1
v_call: TRBV5-1
clone_size: once
j_call: TRBJ1-4
cdr3_nt: TGCGCCAGCAGCTTAGGACAGGGTGTTGAAAAACTGTTTTTT
cdr3_aa: CASSLGQGVEKLFF

d_call: -
v_call: TRBV7-9
clone_size: -
j_call: TRBJ2-2
cdr3_nt: TGTGCCAGCAGCTCGCGGGGCAGGCAAAGGAACACCGGGGAGCTGTTTTTT
cdr3_aa: CASSSRGRQRNTGELFF

d_call: TRBD2
v_call: TRBV5-4
clone_size: -
j_call: TRBJ2-7
cdr3_nt: TGTGCCAGCAGCGACCCCGGGACTAGCGGGAGCAACGAGCAGTACTTC
cdr3_aa: CASSDPGTSGSNEQYF

d_call: -
v_call: TRBV23-1
clone_size: -
j_call: TRBJ2-7
cdr3_nt: TGCGCCAGCAGTCAATCCGGGTCCCCCCACGAGCAGTACTTC
cdr3_aa: CASSQSGSPHEQYF

d_call: TRBD1
v_call: TRBV9
clone_size: -
j_call: TRBJ1-1
cdr3_nt: TGTGCCAGCAGCGGGGGACAGATGAACACTGAAGCTTTCTTT
cdr3_aa: CASSGGQMNTEAFF

d_call: -
v_call: TRBV27
clone_size: -
j_call: TRBJ2-1
cdr3_nt: TGTGCCAGCAGTCCCCAGTTCACGGGAAGTCTCTACAATGAGCAGTTCTTC
cdr3_aa: CASSPQFTGSLYNEQFF